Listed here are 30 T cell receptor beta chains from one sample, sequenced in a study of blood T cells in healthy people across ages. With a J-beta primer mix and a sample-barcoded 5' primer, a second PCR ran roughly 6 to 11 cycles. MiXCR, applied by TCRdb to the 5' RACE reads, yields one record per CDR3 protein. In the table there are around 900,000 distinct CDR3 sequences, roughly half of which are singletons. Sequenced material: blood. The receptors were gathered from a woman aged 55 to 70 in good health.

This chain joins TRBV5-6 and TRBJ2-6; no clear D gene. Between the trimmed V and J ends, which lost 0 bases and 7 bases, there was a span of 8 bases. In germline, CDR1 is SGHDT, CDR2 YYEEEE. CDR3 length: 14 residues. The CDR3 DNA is TGTGCCAGCAGCTTGGCCGGAACAGCCAACGTCCTGACTTTC. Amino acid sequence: CASSLAGTANVLTF.

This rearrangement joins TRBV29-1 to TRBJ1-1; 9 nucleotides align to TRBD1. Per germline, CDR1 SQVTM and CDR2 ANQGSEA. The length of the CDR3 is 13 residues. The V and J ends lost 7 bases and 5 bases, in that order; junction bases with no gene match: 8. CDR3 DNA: TGCAGCGGTACAGGGGGCGCTGAGACTGAAGCTTTCTTT. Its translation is CSGTGGAETEAFF. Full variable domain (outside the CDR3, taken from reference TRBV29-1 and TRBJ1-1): SAVISQKPSRDICQRGTSLTIQCQVDSQVTMMFWYRQQPGQSLTLIATANQGSEATYESGFVIDKFPISRPNLTFSTLTVSNMSPEDSSIYLCSGTGGAETEAFFGQGTRLTVV.

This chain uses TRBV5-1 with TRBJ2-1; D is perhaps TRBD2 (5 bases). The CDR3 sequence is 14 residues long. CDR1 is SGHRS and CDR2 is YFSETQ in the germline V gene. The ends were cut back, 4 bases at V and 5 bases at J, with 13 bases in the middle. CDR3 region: CASSNAASHNEQFF. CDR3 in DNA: TGCGCCAGCAGCAACGCAGCTAGCCACAATGAGCAGTTCTTC.

This CDR3 reads CASSPDLGLLYGYTF. The CDR3 bases are TGTGCCAGCAGTCCCGATTTGGGGCTGCTCTATGGCTACACCTTC. The chain has TRBV28 and TRBJ1-2; weak D call: TRBD1 (5 bases). The germline V gene has CDR1 MDHEN and CDR2 SYDVKM. The CDR3 is 15 residues long. Trimming left V 5 bases short and J 4 bases short, with 17 bases between.

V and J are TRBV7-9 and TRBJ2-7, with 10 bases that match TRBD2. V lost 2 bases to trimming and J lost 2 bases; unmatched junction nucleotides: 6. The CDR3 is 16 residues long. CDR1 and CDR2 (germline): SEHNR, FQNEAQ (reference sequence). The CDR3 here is CASSLLSSGSTYEQYF. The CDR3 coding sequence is TGTGCCAGCAGCTTACTCTCTAGCGGGAGTACCTACGAGCAGTACTTC.

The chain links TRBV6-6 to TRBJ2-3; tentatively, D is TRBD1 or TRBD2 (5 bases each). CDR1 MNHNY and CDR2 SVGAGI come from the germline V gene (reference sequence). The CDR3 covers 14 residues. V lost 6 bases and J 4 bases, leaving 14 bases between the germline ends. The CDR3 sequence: CASSIERGADTQYF. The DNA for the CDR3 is TGTGCCAGCAGCATCGAACGAGGGGCAGATACGCAGTATTTT.

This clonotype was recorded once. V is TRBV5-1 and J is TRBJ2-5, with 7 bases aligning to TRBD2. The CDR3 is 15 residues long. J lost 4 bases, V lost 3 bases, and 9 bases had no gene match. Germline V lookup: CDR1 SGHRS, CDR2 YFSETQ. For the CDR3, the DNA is TGCGCCAGCAGCTCAGAAGGGACTATAATAGAGACCCAGTACTTC. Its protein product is CASSSEGTIIETQYF.

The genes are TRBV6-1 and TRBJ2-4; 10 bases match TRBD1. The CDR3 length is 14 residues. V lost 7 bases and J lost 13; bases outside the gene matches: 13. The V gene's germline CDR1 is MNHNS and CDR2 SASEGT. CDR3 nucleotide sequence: TGTGCCAGCAATACCGGGACAGGGGTGTCTGAGCAGTACTTC. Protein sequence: CASNTGTGVSEQYF.

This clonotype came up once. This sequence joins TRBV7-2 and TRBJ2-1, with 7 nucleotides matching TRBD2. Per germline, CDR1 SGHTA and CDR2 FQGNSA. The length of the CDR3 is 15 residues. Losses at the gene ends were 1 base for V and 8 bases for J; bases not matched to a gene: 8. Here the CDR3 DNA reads TGTGCCAGCAGCTTAGTTAGGAGGGCGGGGGATGAGCAGTTCTTC. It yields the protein CASSLVRRAGDEQFF.

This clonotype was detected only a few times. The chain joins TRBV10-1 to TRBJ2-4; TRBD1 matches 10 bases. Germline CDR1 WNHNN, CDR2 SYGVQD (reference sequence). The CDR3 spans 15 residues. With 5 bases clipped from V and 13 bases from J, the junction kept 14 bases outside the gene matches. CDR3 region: CASSPIRDRGREQYF. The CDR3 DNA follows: TGCGCCAGCAGTCCGATCCGGGACAGGGGACGGGAGCAGTACTTC.

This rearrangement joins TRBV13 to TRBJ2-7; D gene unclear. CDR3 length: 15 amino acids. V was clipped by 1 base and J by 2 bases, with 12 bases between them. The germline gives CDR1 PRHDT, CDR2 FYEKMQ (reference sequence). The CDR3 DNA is TGTGCCAGCAGCTTAGAGGTGGGGTCAGCCTACGAGCAGTACTTC. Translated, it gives CASSLEVGSAYEQYF.

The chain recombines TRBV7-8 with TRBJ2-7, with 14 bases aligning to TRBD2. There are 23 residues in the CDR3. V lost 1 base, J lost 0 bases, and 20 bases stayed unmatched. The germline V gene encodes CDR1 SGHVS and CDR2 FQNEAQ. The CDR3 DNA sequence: TGTGCCAGCAGCTTAGTTGGGCAGCGAGCGACTAGCGGGAGGGGGGGTAGCTCCTACGAGCAGTACTTC. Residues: CASSLVGQRATSGRGGSSYEQYF.

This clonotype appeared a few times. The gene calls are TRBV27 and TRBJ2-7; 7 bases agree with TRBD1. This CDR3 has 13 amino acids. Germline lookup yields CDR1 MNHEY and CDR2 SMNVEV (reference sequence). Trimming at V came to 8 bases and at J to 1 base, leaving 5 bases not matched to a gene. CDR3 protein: CASRTGNSYEQYF. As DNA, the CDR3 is TGTGCCAGCCGGACAGGAAATTCCTACGAGCAGTACTTC.

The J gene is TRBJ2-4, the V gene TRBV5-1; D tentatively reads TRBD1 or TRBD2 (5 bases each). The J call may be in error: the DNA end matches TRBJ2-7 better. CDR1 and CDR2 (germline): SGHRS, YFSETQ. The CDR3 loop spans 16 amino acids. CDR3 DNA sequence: TGCGCCAGCAGCTTGAGTCCGACAGTGACTAATGCCGAGCAGTACTTC. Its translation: CASSLSPTVTNAEQYF.

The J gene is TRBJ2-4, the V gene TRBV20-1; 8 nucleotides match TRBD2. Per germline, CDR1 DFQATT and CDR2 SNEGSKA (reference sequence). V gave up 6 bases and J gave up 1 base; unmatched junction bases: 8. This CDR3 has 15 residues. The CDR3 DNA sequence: TGCAGTGCCAGTAGCGGGATGAGGGCCAAAAACATTCAGTACTTC. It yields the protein CSASSGMRAKNIQYF.

The CDR3 nucleotides are TGTGCCAGCAGACCGGGACTAGCGGTTCTAGCCAAAAACATTCAGTACTTC. Translating gives CASRPGLAVLAKNIQYF. The gene calls are TRBV6-2 or TRBV6-3 and TRBJ2-4; 11 bases agree with TRBD2. CDR1 MNHEY and CDR2 SVGEGT come from the germline V gene. With 6 bases clipped from V and 0 bases from J, the junction kept 7 bases outside the gene matches. There are 17 residues in the CDR3.

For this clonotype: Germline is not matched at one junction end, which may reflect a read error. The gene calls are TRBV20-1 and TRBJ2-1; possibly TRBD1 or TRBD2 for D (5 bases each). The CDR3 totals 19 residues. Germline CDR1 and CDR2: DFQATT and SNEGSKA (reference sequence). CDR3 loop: CSARNAGGKRTSSHNEQFF. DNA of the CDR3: TGCAGTGCTAGAAACGCTGGAGGCAAGCGGACAAGCTCCCACAATGAGCAGTTCTTC.

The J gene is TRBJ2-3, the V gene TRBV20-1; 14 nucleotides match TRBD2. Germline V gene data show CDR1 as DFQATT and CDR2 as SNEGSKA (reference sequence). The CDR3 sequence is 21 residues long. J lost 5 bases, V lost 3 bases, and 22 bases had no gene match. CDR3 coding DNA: TGCAGTGCTAGTAGGTCAACCGGACTAGCGGGAGGAGAGGCCTGGATAGATACGCAGTATTTT. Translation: CSASRSTGLAGGEAWIDTQYF.

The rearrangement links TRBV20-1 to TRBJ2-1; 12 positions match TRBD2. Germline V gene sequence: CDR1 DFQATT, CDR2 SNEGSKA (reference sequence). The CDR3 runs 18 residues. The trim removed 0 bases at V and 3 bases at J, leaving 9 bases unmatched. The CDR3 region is CSARDRRLAGVVYNEQFF. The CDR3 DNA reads TGCAGTGCTAGAGATCGGAGACTAGCGGGAGTAGTCTACAATGAGCAGTTCTTC.

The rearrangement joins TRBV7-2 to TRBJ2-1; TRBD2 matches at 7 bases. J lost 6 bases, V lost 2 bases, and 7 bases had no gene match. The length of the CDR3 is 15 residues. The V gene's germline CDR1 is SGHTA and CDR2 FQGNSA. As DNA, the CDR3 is TGTGCCAGCAGCTTAATGGCGGGAGCCTCCAATGAGCAGTTCTTC. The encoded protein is CASSLMAGASNEQFF.

DNA of the CDR3: TGTGCCAGCAGCCCTCCAAGTGCCTCCTACAATGAGCAGTTCTTC. Translation gives CASSPPSASYNEQFF. V gene TRBV25-1 combines with J gene TRBJ2-1; D unclear. Trimming stripped 6 bases from V and 0 bases from J, with 12 bases between. Germline assignment: CDR1 MGHDK and CDR2 SYGVNS. The CDR3 is 15 residues long. The whole variable domain, remainder taken from reference TRBV25-1 and TRBJ2-1, is EADIYQTPRYLVIGTGKKITLECSQTMGHDKMYWYQQDPGMELHLIHYSYGVNSTEKGDLSSESTVSRIRTEHFPLTLESARPSHTSQYLCASSPPSASYNEQFFGPGTRLTVL.

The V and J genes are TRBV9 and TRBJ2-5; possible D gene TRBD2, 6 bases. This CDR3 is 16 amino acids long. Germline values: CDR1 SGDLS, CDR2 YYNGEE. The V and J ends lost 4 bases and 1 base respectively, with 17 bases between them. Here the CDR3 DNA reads TGTGCCAGCAGCCCCCCGGGACTGCTATTCCAAGAGACCCAGTACTTC. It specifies CASSPPGLLFQETQYF.

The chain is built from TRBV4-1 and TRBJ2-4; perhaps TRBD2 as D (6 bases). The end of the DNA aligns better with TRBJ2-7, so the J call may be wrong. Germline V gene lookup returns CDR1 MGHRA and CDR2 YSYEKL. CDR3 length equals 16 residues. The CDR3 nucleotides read TGCGCCAGCAGCCAGGTGGCCGCGGGACCACTCTACGAGCAGTACTTC. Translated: CASSQVAAGPLYEQYF.

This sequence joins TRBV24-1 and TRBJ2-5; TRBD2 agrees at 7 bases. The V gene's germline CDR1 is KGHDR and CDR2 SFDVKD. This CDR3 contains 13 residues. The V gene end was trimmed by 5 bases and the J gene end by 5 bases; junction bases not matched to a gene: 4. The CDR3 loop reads CATSGTSVETQYF. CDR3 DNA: TGTGCCACCAGTGGCACTAGCGTGGAGACCCAGTACTTC.

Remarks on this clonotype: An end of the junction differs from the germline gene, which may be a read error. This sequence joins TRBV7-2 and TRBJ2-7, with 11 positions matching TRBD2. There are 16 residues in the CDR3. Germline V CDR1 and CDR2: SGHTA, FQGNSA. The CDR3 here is CASRPTTSGSTYEQYF. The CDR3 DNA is TGTGCCAGCAGACCGACTACTAGCGGGAGCACCTATGAGCAGTACTTC. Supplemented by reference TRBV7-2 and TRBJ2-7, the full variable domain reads GAGVSQSPSNKVTEKGKDVELRCDPISGHTALYWYRQSLGQGLEFLIYFQGNSAPDKSGLPSDRFSAERTGGSVSTLTIQRTQQEDSAVYLCASRPTTSGSTYEQYFGPGTRLTVT.

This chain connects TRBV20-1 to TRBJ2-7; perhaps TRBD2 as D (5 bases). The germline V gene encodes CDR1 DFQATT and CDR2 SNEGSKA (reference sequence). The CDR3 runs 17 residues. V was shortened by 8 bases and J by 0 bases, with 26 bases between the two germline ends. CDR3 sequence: CSHEERNPSVSSYEQYF. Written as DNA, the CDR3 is TGCAGTCATGAGGAGCGGAACCCCTCAGTGAGCTCCTACGAGCAGTACTTC.

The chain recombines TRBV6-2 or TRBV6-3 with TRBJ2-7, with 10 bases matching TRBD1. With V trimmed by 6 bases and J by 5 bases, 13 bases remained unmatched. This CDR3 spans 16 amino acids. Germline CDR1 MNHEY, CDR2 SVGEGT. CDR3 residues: CASRTPRDRGVNEQYF. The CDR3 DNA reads TGTGCCAGCAGAACTCCTCGGGACAGGGGCGTCAACGAGCAGTACTTC.

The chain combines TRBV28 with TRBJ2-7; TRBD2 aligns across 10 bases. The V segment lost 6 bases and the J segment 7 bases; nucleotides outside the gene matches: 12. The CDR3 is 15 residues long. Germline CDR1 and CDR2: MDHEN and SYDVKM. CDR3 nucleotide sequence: TGTGCCAGCAGCCCACCTAGCGGGAGTCTCGATGAGCAGTACTTC. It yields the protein CASSPPSGSLDEQYF.

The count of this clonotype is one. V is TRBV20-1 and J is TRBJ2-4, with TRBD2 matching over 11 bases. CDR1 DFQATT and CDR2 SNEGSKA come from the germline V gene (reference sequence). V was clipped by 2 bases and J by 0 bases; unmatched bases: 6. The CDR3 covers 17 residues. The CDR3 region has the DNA TGCAGTGCTAGACCGACTAGCGGGGCTCTAGCCAAAAACATTCAGTACTTC. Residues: CSARPTSGALAKNIQYF.

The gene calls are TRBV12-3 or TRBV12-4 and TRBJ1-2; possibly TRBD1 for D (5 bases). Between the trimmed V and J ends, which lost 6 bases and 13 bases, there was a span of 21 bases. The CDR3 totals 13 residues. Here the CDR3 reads CASRPRDSISFTF. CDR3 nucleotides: TGTGCCAGCAGACCCCGGGACTCCATATCTTTCACCTTC.